This T cell receptor (beta chain) was retrieved from a study of T cell responses to AZD1222 COVID-19 vaccine. TCRdb keeps only in-frame clones here, not all; method: immunoSEQ multiplex PCR. The repertoire has more than 150,000 clones, about nine tenths of them found once; the top ten carry around 1.9%. The CDR3 spans 15 residues. Germline V CDR1 and CDR2: MGHRA, YSYEKL. V lost 3 bases, J lost 2 bases, and 14 bases lay in between. The clonotype was recovered from an adult in good health. The chain recombines TRBV4-1 with TRBJ2-7, with D perhaps TRBD1 (6 bases). The sequences come from peripheral blood, collected on day 0 of AZD1222 vaccination. The CDR3 bases are TGCGCCAGCAGCCACATCGGACAGCCACCCTACGAGCAGTACTTC. Translation: CASSHIGQPPYEQYF.